This TCR beta chain derives from a study of metastatic and nonmetastatic thyroid tumors. The wider study: Repertoires were compared across blood and tumor or nodule tissue from malignant and benign thyroid patients.

CDR1 is KGHSH, CDR2 LQKENI, per germline. The J segment lost 2 bases and the V segment lost 3 bases, leaving 9 bases of the junction unmatched. The CDR3 covers 16 residues. There were no patients who had received any treatment before thyroid surgery. Regarding the study as a whole: Reports indicated that malignant thyroid tumors showed significantly higher TCR beta diversity than benign nodules did, in blood and tumor.

This clone rates as medium-sized. Its antigen is not known. Study processing details: Built for papillary thyroid cancer, a distant-metastasis classifier drew on CDR3 differences across clinicopathological groups. TCRdb redid the clone calls on the PCR reads using MiXCR. In this record, the V and J calls reflect TCRdb's handling and not the investigators' own analysis. The profile shows under 20,000 clones, 23% of them singletons. The source of this sequence is a female donor with papillary thyroid cancer or a benign thyroid nodule (not recorded which). Some clones in this sample may be carry-over from other donors' samples. The chain employs TRBV18 and TRBJ2-7, with 8 bases identical to TRBD1. The sequenced material came from tumor tissue. CDR3 residues: CASSPIRVTGAYEQYF. The CDR3, as DNA: TGTGCCAGCTCACCCATCAGGGTGACAGGGGCCTACGAGCAGTACTTC. Combining the CDR3 with reference TRBV18 and TRBJ2-7 gives the whole variable domain NAGVMQNPRHLVRRRGQEARLRCSPMKGHSHVYWYRQLPEEGLKFMVYLQKENIIDESGMPKERFSAEFPKEGPSILRIQQVVRGDSAAYFCASSPIRVTGAYEQYFGPGTRLTVT.